Each of the 23 T cell receptor beta chains below was sequenced from the same sample in a study of cytomegalovirus exposure and HLA in healthy donors. This PCR relied on a set of 60 Vbeta primers and 13 Jbeta primers. This table comes from immunoSEQ multiplex PCR, and its TCRdb copy is limited to in-frame clones, with some not included. The sample lists 150,000 to 200,000 clones, over 70% occurring once. The specimen sequenced was PBMCs. The receptors come from a man aged 40-49 years in good health and CMV-seronegative.

The chain combines TRBV27 with TRBJ2-7, with D perhaps matching TRBD1 (5 bases). Looked up from germline, CDR1 is MNHEY and CDR2 is SMNVEV (reference sequence). V lost 2 bases and J 5 bases, leaving 13 bases between the germline ends. The CDR3 covers 14 residues. CDR3 sequence reads: CASSLRQGIHEQYF. CDR3 DNA: TGTGCCAGCAGTTTAAGGCAGGGTATCCACGAGCAGTACTTC.

V gene TRBV27 combines with J gene TRBJ1-2; no definite D call. CDR3 length: 13 amino acids. Trimming took off 2 bases at V and 2 bases at J, with 6 bases between the two ends. CDR1 is MNHEY and CDR2 is SMNVEV in the germline V gene (reference sequence). CDR3 bases: TGTGCCAGCAGTTTAGGCGGGAACTATGGCTACACCTTC. This translates into CASSLGGNYGYTF.

The chain has TRBV10-3 and TRBJ2-7; 7 nucleotides agree with TRBD1. Per germline, CDR1 ENHRY and CDR2 SYGVKD. V shed 4 bases and J 0 bases; nucleotides not matched to a gene: 3. The CDR3 sequence is 14 residues long. Here the CDR3 DNA reads TGTGCCATCAGTGGTGGGGACAGCTCCTACGAGCAGTACTTC. The encoded protein is CAISGGDSSYEQYF.

This chain connects TRBV4-3 to TRBJ2-4; 13 nucleotides agree with TRBD2. J was trimmed by 7 bases and V by 1 base; bases with no gene match: 7. Germline CDR1 reads LGHNA; CDR2 reads YSLEER. This CDR3 spans 17 amino acids. In nucleotides, the CDR3 is TGCGCCAGCAGCCAAGGCCGAACTAGCGGGGGGGCCAACATTCAGTACTTC. As protein: CASSQGRTSGGANIQYF.

This sequence joins TRBV5-1 and TRBJ2-5; tentative D call: TRBD1 (6 bases). Deletions cut 1 base from V and 2 bases from J, with 12 bases between. CDR3 size: 15 residues. Looked up from germline, CDR1 is SGHRS and CDR2 is YFSETQ. CDR3 sequence: CASSLWQGTQETQYF. CDR3 sequence (DNA): TGCGCCAGCAGCTTGTGGCAGGGGACGCAAGAGACCCAGTACTTC.

The V gene is TRBV6-1, the J gene TRBJ2-3; D gene uncertain. The V gene's germline CDR1 is MNHNS and CDR2 SASEGT. CDR3 length equals 14 residues. The V gene lost 3 bases and the J gene lost 2 bases, with 9 bases spanning the gap. The CDR3 sequence: CASSDRSATDTQYF. The CDR3 region has the DNA TGTGCCAGCAGTGACAGGTCAGCCACAGATACGCAGTATTTT.

Written as DNA, the CDR3 is TGTGCCAGCAGCCTCGTGGAGAACAATGAGCAGTTCTTC. This gives the protein CASSLVENNEQFF. The V call is TRBV6-1, the J call TRBJ2-1, with no clear D. Germline V gene lookup returns CDR1 MNHNS and CDR2 SASEGT. The CDR3 loop spans 13 amino acids. V gave up 6 bases and J gave up 5 bases, with 11 bases separating them.

The chain is built from TRBV6-5 and TRBJ2-7; tentative D call: TRBD1 (5 bases). V was clipped by 0 bases and J by 4 bases, with 13 bases between them. The CDR3 covers 15 residues. Germline CDR1 and CDR2: MNHEY and SVGAGI. In DNA form, the CDR3 reads TGTGCCAGCAGTTACTCCCCCCAGGGTAGATACGAGCAGTACTTC. Its protein product is CASSYSPQGRYEQYF.

The chain couples TRBV30 to TRBJ2-7; D is perhaps TRBD2 (6 bases). Trimming shortened V by 0 bases and J by 2 bases, and 14 bases separated the two germline ends. This CDR3 comprises 15 residues. The V gene's germline CDR1 is GTSNPN and CDR2 SVGIG (reference sequence). CDR3 residues: CAWSVVGRDPYEQYF. The CDR3 region has the DNA TGTGCCTGGAGTGTCGTGGGGCGGGATCCCTACGAGCAGTACTTC.

The chain recombines TRBV10-3 with TRBJ2-7; 8 nucleotides line up with TRBD2. J lost 4 bases, V lost 5 bases, and 4 bases had no gene match. This CDR3 comprises 13 residues. Germline V lookup: CDR1 ENHRY, CDR2 SYGVKD. DNA for the CDR3: TGTGCCATCAGTTCGGGAGGGGGTTACGAGCAGTACTTC. Amino acids: CAISSGGGYEQYF.

The chain joins TRBV7-6 to TRBJ1-3, with TRBD1 identical over 9 bases. The CDR3 has 17 amino acids. V lost 1 base and J lost 0; bases outside the gene matches: 4. Looked up from germline, CDR1 is SGHVS and CDR2 is FNYEAQ. In DNA form, the CDR3 reads TGTGCCAGCAGCTTAGGAGGACAGGGGAGCTCTGGAAACACCATATATTTT. The encoded protein is CASSLGGQGSSGNTIYF.

The chain employs TRBV15 and TRBJ2-3; 11 bases align to TRBD2. The CDR3 loop spans 16 amino acids. CDR1 is LNHNV, CDR2 YYDKDF, per germline (reference sequence). V was pared by 5 bases and J by 0 bases, with 4 bases of the junction left unmatched. The CDR3 nucleotides read TGTGCCACCAGCGGGGGGACTAGCGGTAGCACAGATACGCAGTATTTT. It specifies CATSGGTSGSTDTQYF.

This clone was counted a few times. The V call is TRBV7-3, the J call TRBJ2-3; 13 nucleotides agree with TRBD2. The germline V gene has CDR1 SGHTA and CDR2 FQGTGA. This CDR3 region has 17 residues. The V gene end was trimmed by 3 bases and the J gene end by 5 bases; junction bases not matched to a gene: 8. The CDR3 reads CASSLTGLAGVGDTQYF. The CDR3 coding sequence is TGTGCCAGCAGCTTGACCGGACTAGCGGGAGTCGGAGATACGCAGTATTTT.

The chain has TRBV10-3 and TRBJ2-1; TRBD2 agrees at 9 bases. The length of the CDR3 is 13 residues. V shed 8 bases and J 8 bases; nucleotides not matched to a gene: 7. Germline V CDR1 and CDR2: ENHRY, SYGVKD. CDR3 protein: CAIGASGTDEQFF. CDR3 bases: TGTGCCATCGGGGCTAGCGGGACGGATGAGCAGTTCTTC.

The chain employs TRBV11-3 and TRBJ1-5; tentative D call: TRBD1 (5 bases). The CDR3 loop spans 16 amino acids. The ends were cut back, 5 bases at V and 1 base at J, with 15 bases in the middle. Germline CDR1 and CDR2: SGHNT and YENEEA. CDR3 protein: CASSACGAGSNQPQHF. The CDR3 nucleotides read TGTGCCAGCAGCGCATGCGGGGCAGGAAGCAATCAGCCCCAGCATTTT.

V and J are TRBV5-1 and TRBJ2-1, with TRBD2 matching 9 bases. Germline loops: CDR1 SGHRS, CDR2 YFSETQ. V lost 4 bases to trimming and J lost 8 bases; unmatched junction nucleotides: 13. The CDR3 spans 16 residues. The CDR3 bases are TGCGCCAGCAGCCGTAAACTTAGCGGGAGAAGGGATGAGCAGTTCTTC. Its translation: CASSRKLSGRRDEQFF.

The chain has TRBV6-5 and TRBJ2-7, with TRBD2 matching over 7 bases. In germline, CDR1 is MNHEY, CDR2 SVGAGI. This CDR3 comprises 14 residues. V was clipped by 5 bases and J by 4 bases; unmatched bases: 8. The CDR3 is CASSIREEGYEQYF. The DNA for the CDR3 is TGTGCCAGCAGTATCCGGGAGGAAGGGTACGAGCAGTACTTC.

This clone was counted once. This chain links TRBV5-6 with TRBJ2-7, with D tentatively TRBD1 (5 bases). Per the germline V gene, CDR1 is SGHDT and CDR2 is YYEEEE. This CDR3 spans 14 amino acids. Trimming shortened V by 4 bases and J by 2 bases, and 13 bases separated the two germline ends. The CDR3 reads CASSAGLGPYEQYF. The CDR3 DNA is TGTGCCAGCAGCGCAGGGCTTGGGCCCTACGAGCAGTACTTC. Full variable domain (outside the CDR3, taken from reference TRBV5-6 and TRBJ2-7): DAGVTQSPTHLIKTRGQQVTLRCSPKSGHDTVSWYQQALGQGPQFIFQYYEEEERQRGNFPDRFSGHQFPNYSSELNVNALLLGDSALYLCASSAGLGPYEQYFGPGTRLTVT.

The chain couples TRBV7-8 to TRBJ1-2, with a tentative D call TRBD1 (6 bases). With 1 base removed from V and 7 bases from J, the gap between germline ends came to 16 bases. This CDR3 is built from 15 residues. Germline CDR1 SGHVS, CDR2 FQNEAQ. The CDR3 coding sequence is TGTGCCAGCAGCTTAGGGGGGGGGCGTACGATTGGCTACACCTTC. It codes for CASSLGGGRTIGYTF.

The chain couples TRBV6-5 to TRBJ1-5; D ambiguous. The CDR3 runs to 15 residues. V gave up 2 bases and J gave up 1 base, with 9 bases separating them. CDR1 and CDR2 from the germline V gene are MNHEY and SVGAGI. This chain's CDR3 is CASSYSGLSNQPQHF. For the CDR3, the DNA is TGTGCCAGCAGTTACAGCGGATTGAGCAATCAGCCCCAGCATTTT.

The V and J genes are TRBV10-3 and TRBJ2-5; 11 nucleotides line up with TRBD1. The V gene's germline CDR1 is ENHRY and CDR2 SYGVKD. The trim removed 6 bases at V and 5 bases at J, leaving 5 bases unmatched. This CDR3 region has 14 residues. The CDR3 nucleotides read TGTGCCATCAGCAGGGACAGGGGGACGGAGACCCAGTACTTC. It codes for CAISRDRGTETQYF.

The rearrangement uses TRBV4-3 and TRBJ1-2; D is uncertain. CDR1 is LGHNA, CDR2 YSLEER, per germline. V dropped 0 bases and J dropped 4 bases, with 15 bases sitting between them. The CDR3 runs 16 residues. The CDR3 DNA is TGCGCCAGCAGCCAAGATTTCACAGCCCTTGGCTATGGCTACACCTTC. This encodes CASSQDFTALGYGYTF.

The CDR3 sequence is CAGPDRDSGNTIYF. In DNA, the CDR3 is TGTGCCGGGCCAGACAGAGACTCTGGAAACACCATATATTTT. The chain employs TRBV6-5 and TRBJ1-3; maybe TRBD1 (5 bases). The V and J ends lost 11 bases and 0 bases respectively, with 14 bases between them. The CDR3 contains 14 residues. Per the germline V gene, CDR1 is MNHEY and CDR2 is SVGAGI.